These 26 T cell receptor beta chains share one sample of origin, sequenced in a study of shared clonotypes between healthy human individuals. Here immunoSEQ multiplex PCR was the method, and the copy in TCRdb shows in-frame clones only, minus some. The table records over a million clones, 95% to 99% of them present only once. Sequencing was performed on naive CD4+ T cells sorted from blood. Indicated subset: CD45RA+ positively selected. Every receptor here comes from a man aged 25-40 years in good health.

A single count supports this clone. CDR3 DNA sequence: TGTGCCAGCAGCTTTGGACGGGGCTCGGACACCATATATTTT. This encodes CASSFGRGSDTIYF. This sequence joins TRBV9 and TRBJ1-3; D perhaps matches TRBD1 (5 bases). CDR3 length: 14 residues. V was pared by 4 bases and J by 8 bases, with 16 bases between. CDR1 SGDLS and CDR2 YYNGEE come from the germline V gene.

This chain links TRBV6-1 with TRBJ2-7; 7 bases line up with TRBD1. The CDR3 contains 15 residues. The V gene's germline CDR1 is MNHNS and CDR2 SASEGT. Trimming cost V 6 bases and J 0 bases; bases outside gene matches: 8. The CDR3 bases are TGTGCCAGCAGGGCCCAGGACAGGAGCTCCTACGAGCAGTACTTC. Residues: CASRAQDRSSYEQYF.

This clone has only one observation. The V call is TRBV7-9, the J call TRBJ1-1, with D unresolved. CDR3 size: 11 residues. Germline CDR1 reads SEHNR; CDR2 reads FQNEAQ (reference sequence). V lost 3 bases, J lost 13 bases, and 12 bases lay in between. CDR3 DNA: TGTGCCAGCAGCTTTGGACCTTCGGGTTTCTTT. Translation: CASSFGPSGFF.

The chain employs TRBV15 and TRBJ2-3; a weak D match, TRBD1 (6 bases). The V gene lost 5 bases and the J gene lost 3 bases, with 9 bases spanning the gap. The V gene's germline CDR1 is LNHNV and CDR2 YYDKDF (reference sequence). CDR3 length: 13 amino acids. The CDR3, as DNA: TGTGCCACCAGCGCCACAGGGACAGATACGCAGTATTTT. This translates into CATSATGTDTQYF.

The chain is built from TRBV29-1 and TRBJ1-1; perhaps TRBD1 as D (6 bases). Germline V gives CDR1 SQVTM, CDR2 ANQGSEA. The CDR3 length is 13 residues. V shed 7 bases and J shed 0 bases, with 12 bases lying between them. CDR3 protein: CSGNRAMNTEAFF. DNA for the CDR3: TGCAGCGGAAACAGGGCCATGAACACTGAAGCTTTCTTT.

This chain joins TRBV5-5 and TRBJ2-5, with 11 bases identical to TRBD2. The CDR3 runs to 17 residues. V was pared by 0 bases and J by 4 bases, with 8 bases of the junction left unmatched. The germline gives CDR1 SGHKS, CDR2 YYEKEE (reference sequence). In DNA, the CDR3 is TGTGCCAGCAGCTTGGTTTTGCTAGCGGGAGGTGTAGAGACCCAGTACTTC. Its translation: CASSLVLLAGGVETQYF.

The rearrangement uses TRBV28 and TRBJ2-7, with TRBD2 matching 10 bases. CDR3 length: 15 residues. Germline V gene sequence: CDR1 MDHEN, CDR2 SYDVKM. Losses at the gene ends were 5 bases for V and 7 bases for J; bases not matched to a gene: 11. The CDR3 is CASSLVTAGGQEQYF. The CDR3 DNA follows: TGTGCCAGCAGTCTTGTGACAGCGGGAGGGCAAGAGCAGTACTTC. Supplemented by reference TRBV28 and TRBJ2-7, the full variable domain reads DVKVTQSSRYLVKRTGEKVFLECVQDMDHENMFWYRQDPGLGLRLIYFSYDVKMKEKGDIPEGYSVSREKKERFSLILESASTNQTSMYLCASSLVTAGGQEQYFGPGTRLTVT.

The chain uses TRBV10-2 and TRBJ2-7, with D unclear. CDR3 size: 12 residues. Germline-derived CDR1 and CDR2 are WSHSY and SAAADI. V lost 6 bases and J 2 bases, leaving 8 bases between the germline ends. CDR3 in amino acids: CASSVLTYEQYF. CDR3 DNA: TGCGCCAGCAGCGTCCTGACCTACGAGCAGTACTTC.

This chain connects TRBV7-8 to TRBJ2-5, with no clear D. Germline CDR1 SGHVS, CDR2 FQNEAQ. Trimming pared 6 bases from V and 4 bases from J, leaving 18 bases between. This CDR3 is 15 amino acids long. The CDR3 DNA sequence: TGTGCCAGCAGTCCGGACGGTGAGAGGTCAGAGACCCAGTACTTC. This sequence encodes CASSPDGERSETQYF.

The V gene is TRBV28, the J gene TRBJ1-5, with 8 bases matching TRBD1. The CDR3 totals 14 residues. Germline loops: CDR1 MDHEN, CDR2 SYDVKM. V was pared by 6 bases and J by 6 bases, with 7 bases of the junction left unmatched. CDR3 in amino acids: CASSQQGVGQPQHF. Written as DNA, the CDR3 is TGTGCCAGCAGCCAACAGGGGGTTGGTCAGCCCCAGCATTTT.

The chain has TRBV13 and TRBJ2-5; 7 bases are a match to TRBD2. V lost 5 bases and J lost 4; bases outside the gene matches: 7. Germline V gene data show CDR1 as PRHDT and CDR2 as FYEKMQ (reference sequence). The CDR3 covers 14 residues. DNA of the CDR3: TGTGCCAGCAGCCTAGCGTCTAGCGGAGAGACCCAGTACTTC. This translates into CASSLASSGETQYF.

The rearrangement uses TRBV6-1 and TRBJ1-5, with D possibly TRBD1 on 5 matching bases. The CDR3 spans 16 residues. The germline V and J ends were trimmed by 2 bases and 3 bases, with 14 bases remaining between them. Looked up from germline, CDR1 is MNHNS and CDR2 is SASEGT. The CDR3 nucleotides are TGTGCCAGCAGTGAACAGGGCAGAGCCTTCAATCAGCCCCAGCATTTT. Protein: CASSEQGRAFNQPQHF.

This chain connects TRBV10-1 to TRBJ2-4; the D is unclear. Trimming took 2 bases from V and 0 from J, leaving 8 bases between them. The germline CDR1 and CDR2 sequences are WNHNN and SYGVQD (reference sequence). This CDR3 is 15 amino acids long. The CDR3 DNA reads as TGCGCCAGCAGTGAGATCGTCGGAGCCAAAAACATTCAGTACTTC. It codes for CASSEIVGAKNIQYF.

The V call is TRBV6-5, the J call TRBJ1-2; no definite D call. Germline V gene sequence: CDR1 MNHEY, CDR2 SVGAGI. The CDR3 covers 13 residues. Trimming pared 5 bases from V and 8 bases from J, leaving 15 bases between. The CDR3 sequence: CASSPRRETGYTF. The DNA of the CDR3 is TGTGCCAGCAGTCCTCGGAGGGAGACGGGCTACACCTTC.

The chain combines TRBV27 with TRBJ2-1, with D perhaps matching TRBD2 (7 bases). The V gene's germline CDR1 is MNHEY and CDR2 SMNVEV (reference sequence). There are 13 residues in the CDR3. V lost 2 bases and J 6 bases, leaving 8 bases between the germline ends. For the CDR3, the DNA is TGTGCCAGCAGTTTAAGGGGGGGCAATGAGCAGTTCTTC. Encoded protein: CASSLRGGNEQFF.

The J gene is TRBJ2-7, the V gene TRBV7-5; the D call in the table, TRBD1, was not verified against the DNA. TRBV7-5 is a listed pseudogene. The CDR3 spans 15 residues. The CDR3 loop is CVRSRSDRGFHEQYF. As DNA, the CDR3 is TGTGTCAGAAGCCGCTCGGACAGGGGGTTCCACGAGCAGTACTTC.

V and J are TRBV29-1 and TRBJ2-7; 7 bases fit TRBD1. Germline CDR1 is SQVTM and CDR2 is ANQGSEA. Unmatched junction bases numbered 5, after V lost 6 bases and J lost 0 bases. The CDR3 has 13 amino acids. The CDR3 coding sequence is TGCAGCGTCTCGACAGGGCCCTCCTACGAGCAGTACTTC. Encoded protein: CSVSTGPSYEQYF.

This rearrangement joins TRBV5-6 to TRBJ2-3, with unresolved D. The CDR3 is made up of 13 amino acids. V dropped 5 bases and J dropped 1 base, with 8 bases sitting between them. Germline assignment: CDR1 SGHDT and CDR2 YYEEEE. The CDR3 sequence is CASSSVGTDTQYF. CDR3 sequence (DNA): TGTGCCAGCAGTTCGGTTGGCACAGATACGCAGTATTTT.

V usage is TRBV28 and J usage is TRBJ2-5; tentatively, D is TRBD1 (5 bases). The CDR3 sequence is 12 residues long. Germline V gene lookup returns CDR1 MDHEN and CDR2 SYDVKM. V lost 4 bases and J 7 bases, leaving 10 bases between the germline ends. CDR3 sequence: CASSSQRGTQYF. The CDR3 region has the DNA TGTGCCAGCAGTTCACAAAGGGGGACCCAGTACTTC.

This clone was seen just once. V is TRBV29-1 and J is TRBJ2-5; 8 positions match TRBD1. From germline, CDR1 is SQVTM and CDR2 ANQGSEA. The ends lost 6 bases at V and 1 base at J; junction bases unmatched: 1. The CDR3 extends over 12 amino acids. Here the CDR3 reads CSVTGVQETQYF. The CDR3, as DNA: TGCAGCGTGACAGGGGTCCAAGAGACCCAGTACTTC.

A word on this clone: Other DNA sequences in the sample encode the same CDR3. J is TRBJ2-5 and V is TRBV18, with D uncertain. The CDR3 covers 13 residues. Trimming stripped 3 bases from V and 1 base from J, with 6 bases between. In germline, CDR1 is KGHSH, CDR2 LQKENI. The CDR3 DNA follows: TGTGCCAGCTCACCCCCGGGCCAAGAGACCCAGTACTTC. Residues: CASSPPGQETQYF.

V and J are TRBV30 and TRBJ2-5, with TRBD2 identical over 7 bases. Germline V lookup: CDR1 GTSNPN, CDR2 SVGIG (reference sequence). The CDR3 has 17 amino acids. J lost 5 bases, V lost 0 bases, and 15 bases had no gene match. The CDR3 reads CAWSVSPLAVVSETQYF. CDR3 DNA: TGTGCCTGGAGTGTATCCCCCCTAGCGGTCGTTTCGGAGACCCAGTACTTC. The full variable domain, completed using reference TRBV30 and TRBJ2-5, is SQTIHQWPATLVQPVGSPLSLECTVEGTSNPNLYWYRQAAGRGLQLLFYSVGIGQISSEVPQNLSASRPQDRQFILSSKKLLLSDSGFYLCAWSVSPLAVVSETQYFGPGTRLLVL.

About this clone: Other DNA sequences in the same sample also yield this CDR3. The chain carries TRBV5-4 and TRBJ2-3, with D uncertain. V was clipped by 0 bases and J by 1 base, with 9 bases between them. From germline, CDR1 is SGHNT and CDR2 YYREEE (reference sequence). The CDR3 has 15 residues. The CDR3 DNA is TGTGCCAGCAGCTTGGGACAAGGAGGCACAGATACGCAGTATTTT. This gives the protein CASSLGQGGTDTQYF. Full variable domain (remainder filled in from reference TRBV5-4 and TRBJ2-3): ETGVTQSPTHLIKTRGQQVTLRCSSQSGHNTVSWYQQALGQGPQFIFQYYREEENGRGNFPPRFSGLQFPNYSSELNVNALELDDSALYLCASSLGQGGTDTQYFGPGTRLTVL.

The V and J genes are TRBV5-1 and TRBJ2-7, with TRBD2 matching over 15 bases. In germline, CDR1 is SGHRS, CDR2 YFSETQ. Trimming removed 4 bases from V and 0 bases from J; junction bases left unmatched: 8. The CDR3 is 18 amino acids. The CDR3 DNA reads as TGCGCCAGCAGCCCTCGCGGACTAGCGGGAGGGAGCTCCTACGAGCAGTACTTC. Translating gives CASSPRGLAGGSSYEQYF.

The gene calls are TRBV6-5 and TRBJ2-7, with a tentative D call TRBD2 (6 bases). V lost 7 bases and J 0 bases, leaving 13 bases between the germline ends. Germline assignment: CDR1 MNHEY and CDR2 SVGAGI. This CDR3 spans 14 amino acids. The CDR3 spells CASKRARSSYEQYF. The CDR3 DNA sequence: TGTGCCAGCAAGCGGGCGAGAAGCTCCTACGAGCAGTACTTC.

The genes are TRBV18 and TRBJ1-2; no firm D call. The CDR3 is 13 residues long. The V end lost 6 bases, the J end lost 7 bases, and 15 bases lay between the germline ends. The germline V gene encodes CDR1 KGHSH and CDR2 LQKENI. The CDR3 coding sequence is TGTGCCAGCTCCCCTAACCCAGCGAGTGGCTACACCTTC. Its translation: CASSPNPASGYTF.